These T cell receptor beta chains were read from a single sample in a study of T-cell memory formation after mild COVID-19. Each CDR3 protein gets one entry after TCRdb re-called the 5' RACE reads with MiXCR. The sample has over 120,000 distinct CDR3 sequences; under 30% are singletons. Input material: PBMCs or a T cell subset sorted from them (not recorded which). The receptors originated from an adult woman who had mild COVID-19 (a few samples of this study predate the infection). Cell type and time point are not known. Both conserved end residues are part of each CDR3. D genes are given only for firm matches. The size of a clone is reported for some rows only, either as once, few or many, or as a class for expanded clones.

.	.	TRBJ1-1	TRBV7-3	15	TGTGCCAGCAGCTCTCAGGCAGGTCGAGGGACTGAAGCTTTCTTT	CASSSQAGRGTEAFF
.	.	TRBJ2-7	TRBV13	14	TGTGCCAGCAGCTTAGGGGGACTGGGCTACGAGCAGTACTTC	CASSLGGLGYEQYF
few	.	TRBJ1-1	TRBV20-1	13	TGCAGTGCTACGGCTTCCGACAGTATTGAAGCTTTCTTT	CSATASDSIEAFF
many	.	TRBJ1-1	TRBV11-2	15	TGTGCCAGCAGCCCCCCGGGACGCCTGAACACTGAAGCTTTCTTT	CASSPPGRLNTEAFF
few	.	TRBJ1-5	TRBV24-1	14	TGTGCCACCAGTGATTTGAACAGAAATCAGCCCCAGCATTTT	CATSDLNRNQPQHF
.	TRBD1	TRBJ2-5	TRBV13	16	TGTGCCAGCAGCTCAAGGACAGGGGGTCCTCGTGAGACCCAGTACTTC	CASSSRTGGPRETQYF
.	.	TRBJ2-3	TRBV29-1	15	TGCAGCGTTGAAGATCTCTTGGGACCCCCAGATACGCAGTATTTT	CSVEDLLGPPDTQYF
.	.	TRBJ2-1	TRBV5-6	13	TGTGCCAGTACCACCCAATCCTACAATGAGCAGTTCTTC	CASTTQSYNEQFF
.	.	TRBJ1-2	TRBV4-2	15	TGTGCCAGCAGCCAAGAAGTTCCGAGTTTCTATGGCTACACCTTC	CASSQEVPSFYGYTF
.	TRBD2	TRBJ2-7	TRBV3-1	15	TGTGCCAGCAGCCTGGGACCGGGACTAGGGTTTGAGCAGTACTTC	CASSLGPGLGFEQYF
.	TRBD2	TRBJ2-1	TRBV5-1	15	TGCGCCAGCAGCTTGACTAGCGGGGGGGCAGGTGAGCAGTTCTTC	CASSLTSGGAGEQFF
few	TRBD1	TRBJ2-7	TRBV7-8	16	TGTGCCAGCAGCTTAGAAGCGGGACAGGGGCTCTACGAGCAGTACTTC	CASSLEAGQGLYEQYF
few	.	TRBJ2-4	TRBV12-3/TRBV12-4	16	TGTGCCAGCAGTTTAGCGATGAGGGGCGGCAAAAACATTCAGTACTTC	CASSLAMRGGKNIQYF
.	TRBD2	TRBJ2-5	TRBV7-9	14	TGTGCCAGCAGCCGACTAGCGGACCAAGAGACCCAGTACTTC	CASSRLADQETQYF
once	.	TRBJ2-3	TRBV10-3	14	TGTGCCATCAGTGAGGGGTCCGACACAGATACGCAGTATTTT	CAISEGSDTDTQYF
.	.	TRBJ2-2	TRBV15	15	TGTGCCACCAGTAGAACTAGGACGCACACCGGGGAGCTGTTTTTT	CATSRTRTHTGELFF
few	.	TRBJ1-1	TRBV6-5	14	TGTGCCAGCAGTTACGGAGCGATAAACACTGAAGCTTTCTTT	CASSYGAINTEAFF
few	TRBD2	TRBJ2-7	TRBV29-1	13	TGCAGCGTTATCCAGCGGGGAGGCTACGAGCAGTACTTC	CSVIQRGGYEQYF
.	.	TRBJ1-1	TRBV7-6	14	TGTGCCAGCAGCCCGGGAGGGTTGGGGACTGAAGCTTTCTTT	CASSPGGLGTEAFF
few	TRBD2	TRBJ2-7	TRBV12-3/TRBV12-4	13	TGTGCCAGCAGTCTTACTAGCGGTTACGAGCAGTACTTC	CASSLTSGYEQYF
.	.	TRBJ1-1	TRBV12-3/TRBV12-4	16	TGTGCCAGCTTCTCTGGGGGCTCAAGGTCGGGCACTGAAGCTTTCTTT	CASFSGGSRSGTEAFF
few	.	TRBJ1-2	TRBV7-3	15	TGTGCCAGCAGCCCAACCGGGGCCACTAACTATGGCTACACCTTC	CASSPTGATNYGYTF
.	TRBD1	TRBJ1-1	TRBV4-3	13	TGCGCCAGCAGCCAAGCCAGGGGGACTGAAGCTTTCTTT	CASSQARGTEAFF
.	.	TRBJ1-5	TRBV7-9	14	TGTGCCAGCAGTAGGGGGGTCTCTTTTCAGCCCCAGCATTTT	CASSRGVSFQPQHF
.	TRBD2	TRBJ2-1	TRBV20-1	16	TGCAGTGCTAGAGATCCGGGGAGCGGGACCTACAATGAGCAGTTCTTC	CSARDPGSGTYNEQFF
.	.	TRBJ1-5	TRBV2	15	TGTGCCAGCGAGGGACCCCTTTTGTCCAATCAGCCCCAGCATTTT	CASEGPLLSNQPQHF
.	TRBD1	TRBJ2-5	TRBV7-6	14	TGTGCCAGCAGCTTAGACGACAGGGATGAGACCCAGTACTTC	CASSLDDRDETQYF
.	.	TRBJ1-2	TRBV7-9	14	TGTGCCAGCAGCCCGACGAGAACTAACTATGGCTACACCTTC	CASSPTRTNYGYTF
few	TRBD1	TRBJ2-1	TRBV9	11	TGTGCCACAGGGGGAAACAATGAGCAGTTCTTC	CATGGNNEQFF
few	.	TRBJ1-5	TRBV21-1	16	TGTGCCAGCAGCAAATGGGAGGGCGATCTCAATCAGCCCCAGCATTTT	CASSKWEGDLNQPQHF
.	.	TRBJ2-7	TRBV19	14	TGTGCCAGTAGTCCCTTCGGACCGACCTACGAGCAGTACTTC	CASSPFGPTYEQYF
.	TRBD1	TRBJ1-1	TRBV27	17	TGTGCCAGCACCTGGACAGGGGGCTCCCTTTTTGGCACTGAAGCTTTCTTT	CASTWTGGSLFGTEAFF
.	.	TRBJ1-5	TRBV7-8	15	TGTGCCAGCAGCTTATTCCTCCAGGTACAGCAGCCCCAGCATTTT	CASSLFLQVQQPQHF
.	.	TRBJ2-1	TRBV18	16	TGTGCCAGCTCACCCACATGGGGCGAGTCTGGGAATGAGCAGTTCTTC	CASSPTWGESGNEQFF
.	.	TRBJ2-7	TRBV3-1	15	TGTGCCAGCGATTGCGGGATTACGGGCGACTACGAGCAGTACTTC	CASDCGITGDYEQYF
.	.	TRBJ1-1	TRBV4-1	15	TGCGCCAGCAGCCAGGGCTCAGTCACGAACACTGAAGCTTTCTTT	CASSQGSVTNTEAFF
.	.	TRBJ2-1	TRBV5-4	16	TGTGCCAGCAGCTTGCGTAGGGCAACTAAGGGTATGAGGGAGTTCTTC	CASSLRRATKGMREFF
.	TRBD1	TRBJ1-1	TRBV2	16	TGTGCCAGCACCACTGGGACAGGGACATTCGGCACTGAAGCTTTCTTT	CASTTGTGTFGTEAFF
few	TRBD2	TRBJ2-7	TRBV20-1	14	TGCAGTGCTACCGGGACTAGCGACTCTTACGAGCAGTACTTC	CSATGTSDSYEQYF
.	.	TRBJ2-7	TRBV9	14	TGTGCCAGCAGCCCGGGCGGGTTCTCCTACGAGCAGTACTTC	CASSPGGFSYEQYF
many	TRBD1	TRBJ1-2	TRBV11-2	17	TGTGCCAGCAGCTTCGGGGGGACAGCCAAAATGGAAGGTGGCTACACCTTC	CASSFGGTAKMEGGYTF
.	TRBD1	TRBJ1-1	TRBV19	16	TGTGCCAGTTCCACTCGACAGGGCGGGTGGGACACTGAAGCTTTCTTT	CASSTRQGGWDTEAFF
.	.	TRBJ1-2	TRBV7-9	15	TGTGCCAGCAGCTTAATGGGCTTCGAGTCCTATGGCTACACCTTC	CASSLMGFESYGYTF
.	.	TRBJ2-7	TRBV30	13	TGTGCCTGGAGTGTTTGGGGTTCCTACGAGCAGTACTTC	CAWSVWGSYEQYF
.	.	TRBJ1-2	TRBV29-1	16	TGCAGCGTTGACGGTGACACGCTCCGGGGGGTCTATGGCTACACCTTC	CSVDGDTLRGVYGYTF
.	TRBD2	TRBJ2-1	TRBV4-1	16	TGCGCCAGCAGCCAGGTGGGACTAGCGGGCCTCAATGAGCAGTTCTTC	CASSQVGLAGLNEQFF
few	.	TRBJ2-2	TRBV7-9	17	TGTGCCAGCAGCCTTGAGGCGGGACACGCGAACACCGGGGAGCTGTTTTTT	CASSLEAGHANTGELFF
.	.	TRBJ2-7	TRBV5-1	14	TGCGCCAGCAGCTTGGCGGGGCCGGTCTACGAGCAGTACTTC	CASSLAGPVYEQYF